These 27 T cell receptor beta chains share one sample of origin, sequenced in a study of shared clonotypes between healthy human individuals. Produced via immunoSEQ multiplex PCR; TCRdb's table is partial and in-frame only. Seen here are approximately 2.5 million clones, under 95% observed once, and the top ten hold 0.35% to 0.45%. The material sequenced was naive CD4+ T cells from PBMCs. Regarding subset: CD45RA+ positively selected. These receptors were obtained from a man between 18 and 29 years old in good health. Some clones in this sample may be carry-over from other donors' samples.

The chain joins TRBV5-1 to TRBJ2-7, with D maybe TRBD1 (5 bases). Trimming left V 5 bases short and J 5 bases short, with 14 bases between. CDR1 is SGHRS and CDR2 is YFSETQ in the germline V gene. This CDR3 has 13 residues. The CDR3 is CASRPTGPHEQYF. CDR3 DNA: TGCGCCAGCAGACCCACAGGTCCCCACGAGCAGTACTTC.

The gene calls are TRBV9 and TRBJ2-1, with a possible D match to TRBD2 (6 bases). The CDR3 is 17 amino acids. CDR1 and CDR2 from the germline V gene are SGDLS and YYNGEE. The ends were cut back, 0 bases at V and 11 bases at J, with 24 bases in the middle. The CDR3, as DNA: TGTGCCAGCAGCGTAGATCAGGAGCGGGCCTCCTACCCCAAGCAGTTCTTC. It yields the protein CASSVDQERASYPKQFF.

This chain joins TRBV4-1 and TRBJ2-6; D remains unclear. Germline lookup yields CDR1 MGHRA and CDR2 YSYEKL. CDR3 length: 15 amino acids. The V and J ends lost 3 bases and 1 base respectively, with 7 bases between them. The CDR3 reads CASSQTFSGANVLTF. For the CDR3, the DNA is TGCGCCAGCAGCCAGACCTTTTCTGGGGCCAACGTCCTGACTTTC.

The CDR3 region is CASSPPDRVGKLFF. The CDR3 nucleotides read TGTGCCAGCTCACCACCGGACAGGGTCGGAAAACTGTTTTTT. The J gene is TRBJ1-4, the V gene TRBV18, with 8 bases lining up with TRBD1. The trim removed 0 bases at V and 10 bases at J, leaving 4 bases unmatched. CDR1 and CDR2 from the germline V gene are KGHSH and LQKENI. CDR3 length: 14 amino acids.

V gene TRBV5-4 combines with J gene TRBJ1-1; D may be TRBD1 (5 bases). This CDR3 has 16 amino acids. The V end was cut by 3 bases, the J end by 0 bases, with 15 bases between. Germline V gene data show CDR1 as SGHNT and CDR2 as YYREEE (reference sequence). The CDR3 spells CASSSGGSNLNTEAFF. The CDR3 nucleotides are TGTGCCAGCAGCTCGGGGGGTAGCAACTTGAACACTGAAGCTTTCTTT.

V is TRBV11-3 and J is TRBJ2-4; 7 bases map to TRBD2. V was pared by 6 bases and J by 1 base, with 18 bases of the junction left unmatched. CDR3 length: 19 residues. Germline V gene lookup returns CDR1 SGHNT and CDR2 YENEEA. The CDR3 region is CASSFWGRASWRAKNIQYF. In DNA, the CDR3 is TGTGCCAGCAGTTTTTGGGGGAGGGCCTCGTGGAGGGCCAAAAACATTCAGTACTTC.

V gene TRBV18 combines with J gene TRBJ2-6; 11 nucleotides match TRBD2. The V segment lost 2 bases and the J segment 3 bases; nucleotides outside the gene matches: 9. The CDR3 length is 19 residues. Per germline, CDR1 KGHSH and CDR2 LQKENI. CDR3: CASSPITSGSLSGANVLTF. CDR3 coding DNA: TGTGCCAGCTCACCAATAACTAGCGGGAGTTTAAGTGGGGCCAACGTCCTGACTTTC. The whole variable domain, remainder taken from reference TRBV18 and TRBJ2-6, is NAGVMQNPRHLVRRRGQEARLRCSPMKGHSHVYWYRQLPEEGLKFMVYLQKENIIDESGMPKERFSAEFPKEGPSILRIQQVVRGDSAAYFCASSPITSGSLSGANVLTFGAGSRLTVL.

J is TRBJ2-1 and V is TRBV5-1; 10 bases match TRBD2. The CDR3 is 15 residues long. The junction had 8 bases not matched to a gene; V was cut back by 4 bases and J by 7 bases. Germline V lookup: CDR1 SGHRS, CDR2 YFSETQ. In DNA form, the CDR3 reads TGCGCCAGCAGCCCAACGGGACTAGCGTTTAATGAGCAGTTCTTC. Protein product: CASSPTGLAFNEQFF.

The V call is TRBV5-1, the J call TRBJ1-2; no reliable D call. The CDR3 runs 16 residues. V lost 3 bases, J lost 8 bases, and 23 bases lay in between. Looked up from germline, CDR1 is SGHRS and CDR2 is YFSETQ. DNA for the CDR3: TGCGCCAGCAGCTCTGGCCCGCCAGGTCCAATTTTCGGCTACACCTTC. This codes for CASSSGPPGPIFGYTF.

The chain couples TRBV2 to TRBJ1-4; D unresolved. There are 15 residues in the CDR3. V lost 6 bases and J 6 bases, leaving 17 bases between the germline ends. Germline V gene sequence: CDR1 SNHLY, CDR2 FYNNEI. DNA for the CDR3: TGTGCCAGCAGGGAGACGGAGGGCCGGTATGAAAAACTGTTTTTT. Its protein is CASRETEGRYEKLFF.

V usage is TRBV6-6 and J usage is TRBJ1-5, with a tentative D call TRBD1 (5 bases). From germline, CDR1 is MNHNY and CDR2 SVGAGI (reference sequence). V lost 0 bases and J 6 bases, leaving 12 bases between the germline ends. The CDR3 extends over 15 amino acids. CDR3 DNA: TGTGCCAGCAGTTACTCGGGGGAGCTGAGTCAGCCCCAGCATTTT. Its protein is CASSYSGELSQPQHF.

The rearrangement joins TRBV7-8 to TRBJ2-2, with 7 bases matching TRBD1. The trim removed 1 base at V and 9 bases at J, leaving 2 bases unmatched. Germline-derived CDR1 and CDR2 are SGHVS and FQNEAQ. The CDR3 sequence is 13 residues long. The CDR3 DNA reads as TGTGCCAGCAGCTTAGGGGACAGACGGGAGCTGTTTTTT. This codes for CASSLGDRRELFF.

The chain employs TRBV29-1 and TRBJ2-3, with TRBD2 as a possible D gene (5 bases). Germline assignment: CDR1 SQVTM and CDR2 ANQGSEA. The V end was cut by 5 bases, the J end by 0 bases, with 12 bases between. The CDR3 length is 14 residues. CDR3 bases: TGCAGCGTTCGAAGCGGATTTAGCACAGATACGCAGTATTTT. Amino acids: CSVRSGFSTDTQYF.

The V and J genes are TRBV6-6 and TRBJ2-1; weak D call: TRBD1 (6 bases). The CDR3 sequence is 13 residues long. The germline V gene has CDR1 MNHNY and CDR2 SVGAGI (reference sequence). The germline V and J ends were trimmed by 11 bases and 4 bases, with 15 bases remaining between them. The CDR3 sequence is CASRAQGYNEQFF. The CDR3 DNA follows: TGTGCCTCCCGGGCCCAGGGGTACAATGAGCAGTTCTTC.

The V gene is TRBV19, the J gene TRBJ1-5; no definite D call. The CDR3 runs to 12 residues. Trimming stripped 6 bases from V and 5 bases from J, with 8 bases between. CDR1 is LNHDA, CDR2 SQIVND, per germline (reference sequence). The DNA for the CDR3 is TGTGCCAGTAGAAACTACTATCAGCCCCAGCATTTT. This codes for CASRNYYQPQHF.

The chain has TRBV9 and TRBJ2-7; 7 positions match TRBD2. The length of the CDR3 is 15 residues. Losses at the gene ends were 1 base for V and 2 bases for J; bases not matched to a gene: 6. Germline V CDR1 and CDR2: SGDLS, YYNGEE. The CDR3 DNA follows: TGTGCCAGCAGCGTATGGCCTAGCGGTGCCTACGAGCAGTACTTC. The encoded protein is CASSVWPSGAYEQYF.

This rearrangement joins TRBV30 to TRBJ2-5; D perhaps matches TRBD1 (5 bases). The V and J ends lost 2 bases and 5 bases respectively, with 18 bases between them. Germline loops: CDR1 GTSNPN, CDR2 SVGIG (reference sequence). The CDR3 is 15 residues long. The CDR3 loop reads CAWSLRAGRGETQYF. CDR3 bases: TGTGCCTGGAGTTTACGGGCCGGTAGGGGCGAGACCCAGTACTTC. The full variable domain, rest sourced from reference TRBV30 and TRBJ2-5, is SQTIHQWPATLVQPVGSPLSLECTVEGTSNPNLYWYRQAAGRGLQLLFYSVGIGQISSEVPQNLSASRPQDRQFILSSKKLLLSDSGFYLCAWSLRAGRGETQYFGPGTRLLVL.

The genes are TRBV27 and TRBJ2-1; weak D call: TRBD2 (6 bases). CDR3 length: 15 amino acids. Trimming took 2 bases from V and 8 from J, leaving 16 bases between them. From germline, CDR1 is MNHEY and CDR2 SMNVEV (reference sequence). The CDR3 coding sequence is TGTGCCAGCAGTTTACATCGGGAGTCTAACCATGAGCAGTTCTTC. Its protein product is CASSLHRESNHEQFF.

This rearrangement joins TRBV7-2 to TRBJ2-5; 15 bases match TRBD2. Germline V gene lookup returns CDR1 SGHTA and CDR2 FQGNSA. CDR3 length equals 17 residues. J was trimmed by 13 bases and V by 5 bases; bases with no gene match: 17. CDR3 in DNA: TGTGCCAGCAGCCTCACCCCTAGGTGGACTAGCGGGAGGGCCGTGTACTTC. This codes for CASSLTPRWTSGRAVYF.

The chain has TRBV7-3 and TRBJ2-1, with 9 positions matching TRBD2. CDR1 is SGHTA, CDR2 FQGTGA, per germline. With V trimmed by 2 bases and J by 6 bases, 11 bases remained unmatched. The CDR3 sequence is 17 residues long. The CDR3 loop reads CASSLGGTSRILNEQFF. DNA for the CDR3: TGTGCCAGCAGCTTAGGGGGGACTAGCAGAATCCTCAATGAGCAGTTCTTC.

The V call is TRBV7-6, the J call TRBJ2-7, with 10 positions matching TRBD2. J gave up 0 bases and V 5 bases, and 10 bases lay outside the gene matches. Germline CDR1 is SGHVS and CDR2 is FNYEAQ. The CDR3 is 17 amino acids. CDR3 amino acids: CASSPPWTSGNSYEQYF. In DNA, the CDR3 is TGTGCCAGCAGCCCACCCTGGACTAGCGGAAACTCCTACGAGCAGTACTTC.

This chain uses TRBV5-4 with TRBJ2-2; D is unclear. This CDR3 region has 13 residues. V was clipped by 5 bases and J by 1 base, with 6 bases between them. The germline V gene encodes CDR1 SGHNT and CDR2 YYREEE (reference sequence). The CDR3 DNA reads TGTGCCAGCAGAAATCAGAACACCGGGGAGCTGTTTTTT. This translates into CASRNQNTGELFF. Full variable domain (missing parts from reference TRBV5-4 and TRBJ2-2): ETGVTQSPTHLIKTRGQQVTLRCSSQSGHNTVSWYQQALGQGPQFIFQYYREEENGRGNFPPRFSGLQFPNYSSELNVNALELDDSALYLCASRNQNTGELFFGEGSRLTVL.

Concerning this clone itself: The sample holds other DNA sequences that translate to the same CDR3. This sequence joins TRBV30 and TRBJ2-1; the match to TRBD2 covers 8 bases. The CDR3 totals 15 residues. CDR1 GTSNPN and CDR2 SVGIG come from the germline V gene (reference sequence). The J segment lost 4 bases and the V segment lost 0 bases, leaving 5 bases of the junction unmatched. The chain's CDR3 is CAWSVRAGVYNEQFF. CDR3 DNA sequence: TGTGCCTGGAGTGTAAGAGCGGGAGTGTACAATGAGCAGTTCTTC.

This chain connects TRBV7-2 to TRBJ2-2; D is unresolved. Germline V gives CDR1 SGHTA, CDR2 FQGNSA. The CDR3 totals 14 residues. With 0 bases removed from V and 7 bases from J, the gap between germline ends came to 9 bases. CDR3 residues: CASSLAVRLGELFF. Here the CDR3 DNA reads TGTGCCAGCAGCTTAGCGGTTAGGCTCGGGGAGCTGTTTTTT.

The rearrangement links TRBV21-1 to TRBJ1-5. TRBV21-1 counts as a pseudogene. This CDR3 spans 15 amino acids. The CDR3 reads CASSKVGGSGQPQHF. As DNA, the CDR3 is TGTGCCAGCAGCAAAGTGGGCGGGTCGGGTCAGCCCCAGCATTTT.

The CDR3 DNA reads TGTGCCAGCAGCTCTGACAGGCGGGAGACCCAGTACTTC. Protein product: CASSSDRRETQYF. The chain joins TRBV7-3 to TRBJ2-5; tentatively, D is TRBD1 (6 bases). The ends were cut back, 4 bases at V and 5 bases at J, with 11 bases in the middle. Germline loops: CDR1 SGHTA, CDR2 FQGTGA. CDR3 length: 13 residues.

The gene calls are TRBV6-6 and TRBJ2-5, with 11 positions matching TRBD2. The J call may be in error: the DNA end matches TRBJ2-7 better. Germline-derived CDR1 and CDR2 are MNHNY and SVGAGI (reference sequence). CDR3 length: 13 amino acids. The CDR3 DNA sequence: TGTGCCACCGCTGTTACTAGCGGGAGCGAGCAGTACTTC. Residues: CATAVTSGSEQYF.